This TCR beta chain emerged from a study of siplizumab effects on memory and regulatory T cells. Regarding the study as a whole: Apparently key alloresponse contributors, naive T cells also seemed more diverse than memory cells. It was not possible to assign a naive or memory phenotype to roughly 80-95% of proliferating CD4+ or CD8+ clones. Siplizumab led to significantly less abundant alloreactive sequences that could be traced back to unstimulated CD4+ memory cells.

Germline V gives CDR1 WNHNN, CDR2 SYGVQD (reference sequence). Trimming removed 8 bases at V and 4 bases at J, with 9 bases between. This CDR3 is built from 11 residues. Libraries were prepared by immunoSEQ multiplex PCR; TCRdb keeps only in-frame clonotypes and omits some of them. Of under 100,000 clones in the sample, about 95% are singletons; the top ten hold roughly 1.3%. This clone was detected only a few times. The target antigen is unknown. The chain joins TRBV10-1 to TRBJ2-7, with D hard to call. The sequence came from a human donor in good health. Sequenced input: non-Treg CD4+ T cells sorted from blood. For the CDR3, the DNA is TGCGCCAGCTCGGACGCGTACGAGCAGTACTTC. This encodes CASSDAYEQYF.